The clone carrying this TCR beta chain is a singleton in its sample. These data originate in a study of blood T cell repertoires in COVID-19. Study context: The United States, Italy and Spain were the sources of the acute and convalescent COVID-19 samples. T cells, B-cell-depleted T cells, or PBMCs provided the cDNA or gDNA that served as material.

The CDR3 runs to 17 residues. Trimming stripped 7 bases from V and 0 bases from J, with 19 bases between. Per the germline V gene, CDR1 is LNHDA and CDR2 is SQIVND (reference sequence). As processed by the authors: Using reference gene primer amplification, nucleated cell counts were estimated. The repertoire was sequenced with immunoSEQ multiplex PCR; TCRdb's copy has only in-frame clones and lacks some. V and J calls plus clone size are reproduced from that table; the DNA served to infer D and trimming. Altogether around 190,000 clones are present, over 75% being singletons, with the ten largest covering 9.5% to 15%.

The TCR comes from a woman aged 45-65 years with acute or convalescent COVID-19. The genes are TRBV19 and TRBJ2-1, with D perhaps TRBD2 (6 bases). Specimen: peripheral blood. The CDR3 here is CASTPRTISNSYNEQFF. The CDR3 DNA reads TGTGCCAGTACCCCCAGGACTATTTCCAACTCCTACAATGAGCAGTTCTTC.